The T cell receptor beta chain described here comes from a study of T cell responses to AZD1222 COVID-19 vaccine. TCRdb's copy holds only in-frame clones and misses some; the assay was immunoSEQ multiplex PCR. The sample has more than 110,000 clones, approximately 90% seen once. Trimming removed 1 base at V and 6 bases at J, with 9 bases between. CDR1 is SGHNT and CDR2 is YENEEA in the germline V gene. The CDR3 runs to 13 residues. The rearrangement links TRBV11-3 to TRBJ2-5; no definite D call. The receptor was derived from an adult who received the AZD1222 COVID-19 vaccine. The sequenced sample was peripheral blood, obtained 28 days after the second AZD1222 dose. The CDR3 region is CASSLGPSQTQYF. CDR3 nucleotide sequence: TGTGCCAGCAGCTTAGGTCCCTCGCAGACCCAGTACTTC.